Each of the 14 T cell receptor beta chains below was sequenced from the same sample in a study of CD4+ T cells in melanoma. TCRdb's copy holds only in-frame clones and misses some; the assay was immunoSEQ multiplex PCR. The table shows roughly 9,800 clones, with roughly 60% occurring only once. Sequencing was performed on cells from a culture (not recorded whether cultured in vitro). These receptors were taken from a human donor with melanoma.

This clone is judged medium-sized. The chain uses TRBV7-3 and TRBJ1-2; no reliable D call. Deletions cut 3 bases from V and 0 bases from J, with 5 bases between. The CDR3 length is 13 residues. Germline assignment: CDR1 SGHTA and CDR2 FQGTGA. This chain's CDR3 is CASSFLANYGYTF. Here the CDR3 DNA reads TGTGCCAGCAGCTTTTTGGCTAACTATGGCTACACCTTC.

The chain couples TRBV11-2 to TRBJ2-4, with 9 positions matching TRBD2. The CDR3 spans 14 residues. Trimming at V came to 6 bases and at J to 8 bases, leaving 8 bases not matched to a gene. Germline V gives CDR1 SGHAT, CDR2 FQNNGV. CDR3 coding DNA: TGTGCCAGCAGGGCAGCGGGGGGCCGGGACATTCAGTACTTC. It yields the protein CASRAAGGRDIQYF.

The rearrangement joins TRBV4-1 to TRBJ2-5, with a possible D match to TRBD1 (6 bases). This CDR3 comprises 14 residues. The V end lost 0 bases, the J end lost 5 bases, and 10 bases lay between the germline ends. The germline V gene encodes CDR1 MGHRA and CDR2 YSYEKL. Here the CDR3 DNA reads TGCGCCAGCAGCCAAGATTTGGGGGCTGAGACCCAGTACTTC. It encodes CASSQDLGAETQYF.

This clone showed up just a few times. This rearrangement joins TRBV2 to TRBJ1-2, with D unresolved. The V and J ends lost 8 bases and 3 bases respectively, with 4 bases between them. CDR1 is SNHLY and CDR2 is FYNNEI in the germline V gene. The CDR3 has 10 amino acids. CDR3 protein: CASRYYGYTF. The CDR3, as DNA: TGTGCCAGCCGGTACTATGGCTACACCTTC.

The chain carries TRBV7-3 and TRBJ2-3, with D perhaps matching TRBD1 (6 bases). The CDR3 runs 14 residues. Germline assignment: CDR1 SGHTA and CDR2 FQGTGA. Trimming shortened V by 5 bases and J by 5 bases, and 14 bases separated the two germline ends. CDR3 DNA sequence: TGTGCCAGCAGCGGGGGACACTTTGGAGATACGCAGTATTTT. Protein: CASSGGHFGDTQYF.

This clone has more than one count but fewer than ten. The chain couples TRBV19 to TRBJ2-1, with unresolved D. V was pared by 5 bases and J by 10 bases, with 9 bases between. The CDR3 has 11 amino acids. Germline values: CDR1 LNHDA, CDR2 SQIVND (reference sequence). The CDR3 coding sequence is TGTGCCAGTAGTTACTCGGGCGAGCAGTTCTTC. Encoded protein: CASSYSGEQFF.

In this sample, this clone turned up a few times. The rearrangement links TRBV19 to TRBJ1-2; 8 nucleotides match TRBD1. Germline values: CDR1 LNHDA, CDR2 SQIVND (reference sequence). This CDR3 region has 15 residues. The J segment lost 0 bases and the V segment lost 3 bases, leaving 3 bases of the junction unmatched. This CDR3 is CASSIGTGTNYGYTF. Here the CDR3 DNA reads TGTGCCAGTAGTATCGGGACAGGCACTAACTATGGCTACACCTTC. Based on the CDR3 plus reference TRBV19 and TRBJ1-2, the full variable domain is DGGITQSPKYLFRKEGQNVTLSCEQNLNHDAMYWYRQDPGQGLRLIYYSQIVNDFQKGDIAEGYSVSREKKESFPLTVTSAQKNPTAFYLCASSIGTGTNYGYTFGSGTRLTVV.

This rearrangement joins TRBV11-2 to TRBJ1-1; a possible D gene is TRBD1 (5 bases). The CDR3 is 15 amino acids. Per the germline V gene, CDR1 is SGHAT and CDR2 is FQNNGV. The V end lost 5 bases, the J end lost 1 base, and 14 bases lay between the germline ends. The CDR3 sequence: CASSPVRGENTEAFF. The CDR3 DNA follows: TGTGCCAGCAGCCCCGTGAGAGGGGAGAACACTGAAGCTTTCTTT.

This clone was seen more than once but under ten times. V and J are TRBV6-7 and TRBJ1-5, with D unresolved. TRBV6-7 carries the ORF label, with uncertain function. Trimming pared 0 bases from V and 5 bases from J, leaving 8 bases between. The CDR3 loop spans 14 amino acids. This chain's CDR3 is CASSYSTRHQPQHF. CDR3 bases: TGTGCCAGCAGTTACTCGACGCGGCATCAGCCCCAGCATTTT.

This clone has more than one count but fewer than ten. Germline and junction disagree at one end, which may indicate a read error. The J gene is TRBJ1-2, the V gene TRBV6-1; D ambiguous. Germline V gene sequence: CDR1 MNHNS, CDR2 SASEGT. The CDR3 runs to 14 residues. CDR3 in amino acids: CASSEGTPNYGYTF. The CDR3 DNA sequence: TGTGCCAGCAGCGAAGGAACCCCCAACTATGGCTACACCTTC.

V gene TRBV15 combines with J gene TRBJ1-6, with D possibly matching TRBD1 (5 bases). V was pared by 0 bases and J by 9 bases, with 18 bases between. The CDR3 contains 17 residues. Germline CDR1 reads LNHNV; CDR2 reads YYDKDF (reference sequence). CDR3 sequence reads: CATSRDRGYPGGSPLHF. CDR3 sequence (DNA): TGTGCCACCAGCAGAGATCGCGGCTATCCGGGGGGTTCACCCCTCCACTTT.

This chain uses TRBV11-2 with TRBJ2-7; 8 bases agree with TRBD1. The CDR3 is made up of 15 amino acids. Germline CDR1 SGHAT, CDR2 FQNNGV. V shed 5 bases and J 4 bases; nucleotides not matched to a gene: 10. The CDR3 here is CASSTYRGEGYEQYF. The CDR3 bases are TGTGCCAGCAGCACATACAGGGGGGAAGGGTACGAGCAGTACTTC.

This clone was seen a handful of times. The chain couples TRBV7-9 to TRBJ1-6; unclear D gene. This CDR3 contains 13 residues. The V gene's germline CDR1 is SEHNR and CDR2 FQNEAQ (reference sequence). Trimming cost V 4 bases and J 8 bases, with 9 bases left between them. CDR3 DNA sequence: TGTGCCAGCAGCTCTAGGTGGGATTCACCCCTCCACTTT. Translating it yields CASSSRWDSPLHF.

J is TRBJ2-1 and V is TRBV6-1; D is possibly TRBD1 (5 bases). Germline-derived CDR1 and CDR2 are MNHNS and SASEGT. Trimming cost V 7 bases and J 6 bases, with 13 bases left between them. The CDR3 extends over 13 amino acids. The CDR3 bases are TGTGCCAGCATGCAAGGTGGGGCCAATGAGCAGTTCTTC. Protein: CASMQGGANEQFF.